The present T cell receptor (beta chain) was sequenced within a study of identical twins. This CDR3 has 15 amino acids. Germline V gene lookup returns CDR1 SGHTA and CDR2 FQGNSA. V lost 4 bases and J lost 3; bases outside the gene matches: 6. MiXCR was run by TCRdb on the 5' RACE reads, yielding one entry per CDR3 protein. The sample has over 550,000 distinct CDR3 sequences, just over 7% seen once. This same sample was also taken into another study, of yellow fever vaccine responses in identical twins.

The sequence was obtained from a woman between 18 and 29 years old in good health. The sequenced sample consisted of PBMCs. The V gene is TRBV7-2, the J gene TRBJ2-1; 7 nucleotides agree with TRBD1. CDR3 in amino acids: CASSSSGQIYNEQFF. Written as DNA, the CDR3 is TGTGCCAGCAGCTCCTCGGGACAGATCTACAATGAGCAGTTCTTC.